The 27 T cell receptor beta chains given below trace back to one sample, sequenced in a study of T cell changes during pregnancy in multiple sclerosis. The table came from immunoSEQ multiplex PCR; TCRdb's copy has only in-frame clones and leaves some out. The table records under 80,000 clones, roughly 92% of them present only once. Sequencing was performed on peripheral blood, taken after pregnancy. Receptors originate from a female donor in good health, enrolled as a control in a pregnancy study.

V usage is TRBV5-5 and J usage is TRBJ2-7, with no clear D. This CDR3 region has 11 residues. The ends were cut back, 1 base at V and 7 bases at J, with 6 bases in the middle. Germline CDR1 is SGHKS and CDR2 is YYEKEE (reference sequence). The DNA of the CDR3 is TGTGCCAGCAGCTTGAGCCGGGAGCAGTACTTC. Residues: CASSLSREQYF.

The rearrangement uses TRBV10-1 and TRBJ1-1; perhaps TRBD1 as D (6 bases). V lost 8 bases and J lost 1, with 14 bases in between. From germline, CDR1 is WNHNN and CDR2 SYGVQD (reference sequence). This CDR3 is 14 amino acids long. The CDR3 DNA reads TGCGCCAGCCCCCTAGGACAGCCGAACACTGAAGCTTTCTTT. It codes for CASPLGQPNTEAFF.

CDR3 amino acids: CASSQDHSGNTEAFF. As DNA, the CDR3 is TGTGCCAGCAGCCAAGATCATTCAGGGAACACTGAAGCTTTCTTT. V usage is TRBV4-2 and J usage is TRBJ1-1; D is uncertain. CDR3 length equals 15 residues. Germline V lookup: CDR1 LGHNA, CDR2 YNFKEQ. V lost 0 bases, J lost 1 base, and 9 bases lay in between.

V and J are TRBV30 and TRBJ2-3, with unresolved D. Germline CDR1 reads GTSNPN; CDR2 reads SVGIG (reference sequence). The CDR3 totals 13 residues. Trimming took 0 bases from V and 0 from J, leaving 4 bases between them. The CDR3 DNA follows: TGTGCCTGGAGTGTATCTAGCACAGATACGCAGTATTTT. Translated: CAWSVSSTDTQYF.

The V gene is TRBV19, the J gene TRBJ2-3; 8 bases line up with TRBD2. This CDR3 contains 15 residues. After removal of 6 bases from V and 3 bases from J, the junction contained 8 bases not matched to a gene. Germline values: CDR1 LNHDA, CDR2 SQIVND (reference sequence). CDR3: CASRPSGSATDTQYF. As DNA, the CDR3 is TGTGCCAGTAGACCAAGCGGGAGCGCTACAGATACGCAGTATTTT.

The chain joins TRBV11-2 to TRBJ2-1; D ambiguous. In germline, CDR1 is SGHAT, CDR2 FQNNGV. The CDR3 has 16 residues. The V and J ends lost 1 base and 6 bases respectively, with 16 bases between them. CDR3 bases: TGTGCCAGCAGCTTAGGCAGTTCTGCGGTTTTCAATGAGCAGTTCTTC. Residues: CASSLGSSAVFNEQFF.

This chain connects TRBV4-1 to TRBJ1-3; D unclear. CDR1 is MGHRA and CDR2 is YSYEKL in the germline V gene. Trimming removed 1 base at V and 0 bases at J, with 7 bases between. The length of the CDR3 is 15 residues. In DNA, the CDR3 is TGCGCCAGCAGCCAAGCACAGATCTCTGGAAACACCATATATTTT. This encodes CASSQAQISGNTIYF.

V gene TRBV19 combines with J gene TRBJ2-7; possibly TRBD1 for D (5 bases). CDR1 and CDR2 from the germline V gene are LNHDA and SQIVND (reference sequence). Trimming took 3 bases from V and 2 from J, leaving 8 bases between them. This CDR3 is 13 amino acids long. The CDR3 DNA is TGTGCCAGTAGTATGCAACAGGCCTACGAGCAGTACTTC. Protein: CASSMQQAYEQYF.

This chain joins TRBV27 and TRBJ2-5; D perhaps matches TRBD2 (7 bases). The CDR3 length is 15 residues. V was shortened by 5 bases and J by 5 bases, with 18 bases between the two germline ends. CDR1 and CDR2 (germline): MNHEY, SMNVEV (reference sequence). CDR3: CASSALGGPWETQYF. DNA for the CDR3: TGTGCCAGCAGTGCCCTCGGGGGGCCGTGGGAGACCCAGTACTTC.

This chain connects TRBV9 to TRBJ2-2; maybe TRBD2 (6 bases). There are 14 residues in the CDR3. V was clipped by 0 bases and J by 3 bases, with 6 bases between them. CDR1 is SGDLS and CDR2 is YYNGEE in the germline V gene. The CDR3 DNA follows: TGTGCCAGCAGCGTAGCGGGGGACACCGGGGAGCTGTTTTTT. It translates to CASSVAGDTGELFF.

The rearrangement uses TRBV6-6 and TRBJ1-1; maybe TRBD1 (6 bases). Germline CDR1 is MNHNY and CDR2 is SVGAGI (reference sequence). The V and J ends lost 10 bases and 0 bases respectively, with 15 bases between them. CDR3 size: 14 residues. The CDR3 DNA reads as TGTGCCACCCACAGAGGGGGAATGAACACTGAAGCTTTCTTT. This encodes CATHRGGMNTEAFF.

In DNA form, the CDR3 reads TGTGCCAGCAGCTCCAGGGGTTTAGCTAATGAAAAACTGTTTTTT. This encodes CASSSRGLANEKLFF. The chain is built from TRBV9 and TRBJ1-4; TRBD1 might be the D (6 bases). The CDR3 has 15 residues. CDR1 is SGDLS and CDR2 is YYNGEE in the germline V gene. Trimming took 4 bases from V and 3 from J, leaving 13 bases between them.

The chain links TRBV15 to TRBJ1-1; D gene uncertain. This CDR3 region has 15 residues. Germline CDR1 reads LNHNV; CDR2 reads YYDKDF (reference sequence). V was shortened by 0 bases and J by 7 bases, with 15 bases between the two germline ends. The CDR3, as DNA: TGTGCCACCAGCAGAGATAAGGGAGATGGGGTTGAAGCTTTCTTT. Translated, it gives CATSRDKGDGVEAFF.

This clone was recorded only once. The rearrangement links TRBV4-1 to TRBJ2-3; possibly TRBD2 for D (6 bases). Deletions cut 4 bases from V and 4 bases from J, with 12 bases between. Germline V CDR1 and CDR2: MGHRA, YSYEKL. The CDR3 has 14 amino acids. The DNA of the CDR3 is TGCGCCAGCAGCCCCCAACCGGGAGCAGATACGCAGTATTTT. Amino acid sequence: CASSPQPGADTQYF.

The chain couples TRBV28 to TRBJ1-3; D gene uncertain. Germline V gene data show CDR1 as MDHEN and CDR2 as SYDVKM. V lost 4 bases to trimming and J lost 4 bases, with 11 bases between them. The CDR3 length is 14 residues. The CDR3 is CASSSPSRGNTIYF. DNA for the CDR3: TGTGCCAGCAGTTCCCCCTCCCGGGGAAACACCATATATTTT.

This chain links TRBV5-1 with TRBJ2-1; the D gene is possibly TRBD2 (6 bases). Germline V gene sequence: CDR1 SGHRS, CDR2 YFSETQ. This CDR3 has 18 residues. Trimming removed 0 bases from V and 3 bases from J, with 19 bases in between. The CDR3 DNA is TGCGCCAGCAGCTTGGCTGGGGGGTTGAGTCTCGTCTACAATGAGCAGTTCTTC. This sequence encodes CASSLAGGLSLVYNEQFF.

This clone was counted a single time. The V and J genes are TRBV5-1 and TRBJ1-1; D not certain. Germline V lookup: CDR1 SGHRS, CDR2 YFSETQ. The CDR3 totals 16 residues. Between the trimmed V and J ends, which lost 3 bases and 1 base, there was a span of 16 bases. The CDR3 here is CASSSQIYGGNTEAFF. CDR3 DNA sequence: TGCGCCAGCAGCTCACAGATTTACGGTGGGAACACTGAAGCTTTCTTT.

This clone was counted once. The rearrangement joins TRBV6-4 to TRBJ2-1; 11 bases are a match to TRBD2. This CDR3 contains 16 residues. CDR1 MRHNA and CDR2 SNTAGT come from the germline V gene. After removal of 5 bases from V and 3 bases from J, the junction contained 6 bases not matched to a gene. The CDR3 DNA follows: TGTGCCAGCAGTACCGGGACTAGCGGCGACTACAATGAGCAGTTCTTC. Amino acid sequence: CASSTGTSGDYNEQFF.

The V and J genes are TRBV29-1 and TRBJ1-2, with 7 bases matching TRBD1. J gave up 7 bases and V 3 bases, and 11 bases lay outside the gene matches. The V gene's germline CDR1 is SQVTM and CDR2 ANQGSEA. There are 14 residues in the CDR3. In DNA form, the CDR3 reads TGCAGCGTTGACCGGACAGGTCAGGGTCTTGGCTACACCTTC. It translates to CSVDRTGQGLGYTF.

The V and J genes are TRBV6-5 and TRBJ2-7; maybe TRBD2 (5 bases). Trimming removed 6 bases at V and 2 bases at J, with 14 bases between. Germline lookup yields CDR1 MNHEY and CDR2 SVGAGI. The CDR3 totals 14 residues. The CDR3 DNA follows: TGTGCCAGCAGAAGCGGAGGAGCAGCCTACGAGCAGTACTTC. It specifies CASRSGGAAYEQYF.

The chain has TRBV18 and TRBJ2-1; TRBD1 agrees at 10 bases. V shed 5 bases, J shed 2 bases, and the junction held 3 bases outside the gene matches. CDR1 is KGHSH, CDR2 LQKENI, per germline. This CDR3 comprises 15 residues. CDR3 nucleotides: TGTGCCAGCTCAGCCGGACAGGGGGCCTACAATGAGCAGTTCTTC. This gives the protein CASSAGQGAYNEQFF.

The chain uses TRBV7-9 and TRBJ2-7; D unresolved. This CDR3 contains 14 residues. Germline CDR1 and CDR2: SEHNR and FQNEAQ (reference sequence). V was cut by 0 bases and J by 2 bases, with 8 bases left in between. CDR3: CASSLAGSPYEQYF. CDR3 DNA: TGTGCCAGCAGCTTAGCTGGCAGTCCCTACGAGCAGTACTTC.

This clone was counted ten times or more. The chain recombines TRBV5-5 with TRBJ1-6, with 7 bases lining up with TRBD1. Germline-derived CDR1 and CDR2 are SGHKS and YYEKEE (reference sequence). The CDR3 covers 16 residues. Trimming cost V 0 bases and J 3 bases; bases outside gene matches: 3. CDR3 in DNA: TGTGCCAGCAGCTTGGGGCAGGGGGACTATAATTCACCCCTCCACTTT. Its protein product is CASSLGQGDYNSPLHF.

CDR3 loop: CASTSGQNTGELFF. The CDR3 bases are TGTGCCAGCACTTCGGGACAGAACACCGGGGAGCTGTTTTTT. The gene calls are TRBV28 and TRBJ2-2; tentatively, D is TRBD1 (6 bases). Germline V lookup: CDR1 MDHEN, CDR2 SYDVKM. V lost 7 bases and J 1 base, leaving 10 bases between the germline ends. The CDR3 is 14 residues long.

V usage is TRBV19 and J usage is TRBJ1-3, with D hard to call. Germline V lookup: CDR1 LNHDA, CDR2 SQIVND (reference sequence). V dropped 11 bases and J dropped 0 bases, with 14 bases sitting between them. The CDR3 is made up of 14 amino acids. The CDR3 sequence is CASTAGLSGNTIYF. In DNA form, the CDR3 reads TGTGCCTCAACGGCAGGACTCTCTGGAAACACCATATATTTT.

The count of this clone is one. This chain links TRBV28 with TRBJ1-1; D remains ambiguous. V shed 9 bases and J shed 0 bases, with 17 bases lying between them. The V gene's germline CDR1 is MDHEN and CDR2 SYDVKM. The CDR3 has 15 amino acids. This chain's CDR3 is CASPPLGLMNTEAFF. The DNA for the CDR3 is TGTGCCAGTCCCCCTCTTGGGCTCATGAACACTGAAGCTTTCTTT.

This clone is a singleton in its sample. The DNA for the CDR3 is TGTGCCAGCAGCGCCAGCGACGGCCCCACAGATACGCAGTATTTT. Translated: CASSASDGPTDTQYF. The chain carries TRBV9 and TRBJ2-3, with D unresolved. The germline V and J ends were trimmed by 3 bases and 2 bases, with 13 bases remaining between them. CDR1 and CDR2 (germline): SGDLS, YYNGEE. The length of the CDR3 is 15 residues.